This T cell receptor beta chain was recorded in a study of blood T cell repertoires in COVID-19. In the study overall: Sites across the United States, Italy and Spain contributed samples from acute and convalescent COVID-19. In each case, the material was cDNA or gDNA derived from T cells, B-cell-depleted T cells, or PBMCs.

As originally analysed: The authors estimated nucleated cell counts from reference gene primer amplification. The table came from immunoSEQ multiplex PCR; TCRdb's copy has only in-frame clones and leaves some out. V, J and clone size reflect that table, while D and trimming were determined from the DNA. The sample shows just over 650,000 clones, 85% to 90% of them seen only once. CDR1 and CDR2 (germline): SGHTA, FQGNSA. J gave up 2 bases and V 5 bases, and 7 bases lay outside the gene matches. This CDR3 has 15 residues. The sequence derives from a young woman with acute or convalescent COVID-19. The J gene is TRBJ2-5, the V gene TRBV7-2, with 8 bases identical to TRBD2. The sequenced sample consisted of peripheral blood. This CDR3 reads CASSQSGGPQETQYF. The CDR3 DNA is TGTGCCAGCAGCCAGAGCGGGGGTCCTCAAGAGACCCAGTACTTC.